Following are 14 T cell receptor beta chains from one sample sequenced in a study of blood T cell repertoires in COVID-19. Profiling relied on immunoSEQ multiplex PCR, and the TCRdb table lists in-frame clones only, not all of them. The table lists 270,000 or so clones, over 75% of them singletons. What was sequenced was peripheral blood. The receptors here all came from a human donor in a cohort sampled during active COVID-19.

Only one count was recorded for this clone. The chain recombines TRBV4-1 with TRBJ2-7; 9 bases agree with TRBD2. From germline, CDR1 is MGHRA and CDR2 YSYEKL. CDR3 length: 21 residues. V lost 0 bases, J lost 7 bases, and 25 bases stayed unmatched. The CDR3 sequence: CASSQEKKAAGLAAPFWEQYF. CDR3 DNA sequence: TGCGCCAGCAGCCAAGAAAAGAAGGCTGCGGGACTAGCCGCCCCCTTTTGGGAGCAGTACTTC.

The genes are TRBV30 and TRBJ1-5; TRBD1 agrees at 8 bases. This CDR3 region has 15 residues. Trimming at V came to 3 bases and at J to 6 bases, leaving 10 bases not matched to a gene. Germline V lookup: CDR1 GTSNPN, CDR2 SVGIG (reference sequence). The CDR3 reads CAWRNGQGGTQPQHF. DNA of the CDR3: TGTGCCTGGAGGAATGGACAGGGAGGGACTCAGCCCCAGCATTTT.

This chain uses TRBV24-1 with TRBJ1-4, with unresolved D. V dropped 3 bases and J dropped 6 bases, with 13 bases sitting between them. CDR1 is KGHDR and CDR2 is SFDVKD in the germline V gene. This CDR3 contains 15 residues. Written as DNA, the CDR3 is TGTGCCACCAGTGATACAAGACTAAACGATGAAAAACTGTTTTTT. It translates to CATSDTRLNDEKLFF.

With respect to this clone: A read error may produce the germline difference seen at one junction end. This chain joins TRBV12-3 or TRBV12-4 and TRBJ2-1; 12 bases match TRBD2. The CDR3 runs 12 residues. CDR3 protein: CASSLAGGPLFF. The DNA for the CDR3 is TGTGCCAGCAGTCTAGCGGGAGGGCCCCTGTTCTTC.

The rearrangement links TRBV5-1 to TRBJ2-3; 12 nucleotides line up with TRBD2. V lost 5 bases, J lost 5 bases, and 6 bases stayed unmatched. This CDR3 contains 15 residues. Germline-derived CDR1 and CDR2 are SGHRS and YFSETQ. The CDR3 reads CASSRLAGAGDTQYF. The CDR3 nucleotides read TGCGCCAGCAGTCGACTAGCGGGAGCGGGAGATACGCAGTATTTT.

The chain uses TRBV10-1 and TRBJ2-3; the D gene is possibly TRBD1 (6 bases). The CDR3 totals 14 residues. Germline V CDR1 and CDR2: WNHNN, SYGVQD (reference sequence). V was cut by 3 bases and J by 3 bases, with 10 bases left in between. The CDR3 spells CASSEQGVTDTQYF. CDR3 coding DNA: TGCGCCAGCAGTGAACAGGGAGTGACAGATACGCAGTATTTT.

The V and J genes are TRBV19 and TRBJ2-1, with D tentatively TRBD2 (6 bases). V lost 6 bases and J 5 bases, leaving 20 bases between the germline ends. Germline V lookup: CDR1 LNHDA, CDR2 SQIVND (reference sequence). There are 16 residues in the CDR3. CDR3 DNA: TGTGCCAGTAGCCCTATTGCGGGACCATTAAACAATGAGCAGTTCTTC. Amino acids: CASSPIAGPLNNEQFF.

This clone showed up just once. The CDR3 DNA reads as TGTGCCAGCAATCCTTCGGGACAGGGGGGCGGGGAGACCCAGTACTTC. The encoded protein is CASNPSGQGGGETQYF. The genes are TRBV5-6 and TRBJ2-5, with 11 positions matching TRBD1. The CDR3 runs 16 residues. Trimming at V came to 6 bases and at J to 5 bases, leaving 12 bases not matched to a gene. The germline V gene has CDR1 SGHDT and CDR2 YYEEEE.

This chain links TRBV28 with TRBJ1-6; D call uncertain. CDR1 is MDHEN, CDR2 SYDVKM, per germline. Trimming left V 11 bases short and J 9 bases short, with 20 bases between. The CDR3 runs to 14 residues. The CDR3 loop reads CAVTGGLASSPLHF. The CDR3 nucleotides are TGTGCCGTCACTGGAGGGTTAGCAAGTTCACCCCTCCACTTT.

There are a few counts of this clone. The V call is TRBV3-1 (or the pseudogene TRBV3-2), the J call TRBJ1-2; D uncertain. There are 16 residues in the CDR3. Germline-derived CDR1 and CDR2 are LGHDT and YNNKEL (reference sequence). V was pared by 1 base and J by 4 bases, with 16 bases between. The CDR3 reads CASSQGRAARLYGYTF. CDR3 coding DNA: TGTGCCAGCAGCCAAGGGAGGGCCGCCCGGCTCTATGGCTACACCTTC.

The rearrangement links TRBV5-1 to TRBJ2-5, with TRBD2 matching 7 bases. J gave up 3 bases and V 4 bases, and 3 bases lay outside the gene matches. This CDR3 region has 13 residues. CDR1 is SGHRS and CDR2 is YFSETQ in the germline V gene. The CDR3 sequence: CASSRGLEETQYF. The DNA of the CDR3 is TGCGCCAGCAGCCGTGGACTAGAAGAGACCCAGTACTTC. The variable domain in full, with the rest retrieved from reference TRBV5-1 and TRBJ2-5, is KAGVTQTPRYLIKTRGQQVTLSCSPISGHRSVSWYQQTPGQGLQFLFEYFSETQRNKGNFPGRFSGRQFSNSRSEMNVSTLELGDSALYLCASSRGLEETQYFGPGTRLLVL.

This chain connects TRBV28 to TRBJ2-7; 9 nucleotides match TRBD2. J lost 10 bases, V lost 6 bases, and 10 bases had no gene match. The CDR3 spans 13 residues. Looked up from germline, CDR1 is MDHEN and CDR2 is SYDVKM. The CDR3, as DNA: TGTGCCAGCAGACCGACTAGCGGTACGATACAGTACTTC. Translated, it gives CASRPTSGTIQYF.

Only a few counts were recorded for this clone. This rearrangement joins TRBV6-5 to TRBJ1-2; D call uncertain. CDR3 size: 11 residues. Looked up from germline, CDR1 is MNHEY and CDR2 is SVGAGI. V shed 8 bases and J shed 4 bases, with 8 bases lying between them. The CDR3 DNA reads as TGTGCCAGCCGACGGAGCTATGGCTACACCTTC. Its translation: CASRRSYGYTF.

CDR3 protein: CASNVAGGWEQFF. In DNA form, the CDR3 reads TGTGCCAGTAACGTAGCGGGAGGATGGGAGCAGTTCTTC. V is TRBV19 and J is TRBJ2-1; 10 positions match TRBD2. There are 13 residues in the CDR3. V trimming: 7 bases; J trimming: 10 bases; junction bases outside the gene matches: 7. Germline-derived CDR1 and CDR2 are LNHDA and SQIVND (reference sequence).